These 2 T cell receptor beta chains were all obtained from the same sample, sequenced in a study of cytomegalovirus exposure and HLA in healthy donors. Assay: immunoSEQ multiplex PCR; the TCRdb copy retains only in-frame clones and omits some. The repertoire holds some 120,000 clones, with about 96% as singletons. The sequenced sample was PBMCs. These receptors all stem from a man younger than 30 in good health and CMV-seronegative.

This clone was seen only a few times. Written as DNA, the CDR3 is TGTGCCAGCAGTCTCAAGGGGACAGGGACCCTCTCTGGGGCCAACGTCCTGACTTTC. The encoded protein is CASSLKGTGTLSGANVLTF. V gene TRBV27 combines with J gene TRBJ2-6; the match to TRBD1 covers 9 bases. The V segment lost 5 bases and the J segment 0 bases; nucleotides outside the gene matches: 11. In germline, CDR1 is MNHEY, CDR2 SMNVEV (reference sequence). The CDR3 is 19 amino acids.

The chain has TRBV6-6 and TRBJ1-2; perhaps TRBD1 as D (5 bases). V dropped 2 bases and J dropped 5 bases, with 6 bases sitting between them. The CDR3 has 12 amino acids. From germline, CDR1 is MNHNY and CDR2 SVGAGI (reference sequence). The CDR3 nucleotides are TGTGCCAGCAGTTACAGGGGATATGGCTACACCTTC. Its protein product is CASSYRGYGYTF.